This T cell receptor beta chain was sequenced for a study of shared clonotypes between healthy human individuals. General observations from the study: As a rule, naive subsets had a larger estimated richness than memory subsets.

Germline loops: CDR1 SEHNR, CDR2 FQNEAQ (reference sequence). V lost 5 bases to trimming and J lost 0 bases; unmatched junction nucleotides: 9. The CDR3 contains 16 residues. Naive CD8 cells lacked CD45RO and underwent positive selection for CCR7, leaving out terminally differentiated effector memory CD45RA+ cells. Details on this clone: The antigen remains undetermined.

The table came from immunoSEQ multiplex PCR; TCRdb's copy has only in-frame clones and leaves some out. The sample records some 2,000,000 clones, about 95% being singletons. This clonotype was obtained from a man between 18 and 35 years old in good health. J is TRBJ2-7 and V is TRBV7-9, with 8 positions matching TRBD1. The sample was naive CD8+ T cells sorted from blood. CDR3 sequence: CASSNNTGGSSYEQYF. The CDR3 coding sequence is TGTGCCAGCAGCAATAATACAGGGGGTAGCTCCTACGAGCAGTACTTC.